The 25 T cell receptor beta chains reported below all come from one sample, sequenced in a study of T-cell memory formation after mild COVID-19. TCRdb ran MiXCR on the 5' RACE reads and lists one entry per CDR3 protein. The sample has 250,000 or so distinct CDR3 sequences, over 8.5% seen once. The sequencing input was PBMCs or a T cell subset sorted from them (not recorded which). Receptors originate from a man younger than 30 who had mild COVID-19 (a few samples of this study predate the infection). Cell type and time point are not known.

The rearrangement uses TRBV6-1 and TRBJ1-5; no firm D call. CDR3 size: 14 residues. From germline, CDR1 is MNHNS and CDR2 SASEGT. V lost 10 bases and J lost 0, with 13 bases in between. CDR3 DNA sequence: TGTGCCACAGGATACCTGTATAGCAATCAGCCCCAGCATTTT. This gives the protein CATGYLYSNQPQHF.

The sample holds a few counts of this clonotype. The CDR3 reads CASSLEGAHEQYV. The CDR3 coding sequence is TGTGCCAGCAGCTTGGAGGGGGCCCACGAGCAGTACGTC. This chain links TRBV5-6 with TRBJ2-7; 7 positions match TRBD1. The CDR3 is made up of 13 amino acids. The germline CDR1 and CDR2 sequences are SGHDT and YYEEEE. Germline trimming cut 0 bases from V and 5 bases from J; bases unmatched to any gene: 2.

This clonotype was seen ten or more times. V usage is TRBV7-2 and J usage is TRBJ2-7, with unresolved D. The germline V and J ends were trimmed by 6 bases and 1 base, with 10 bases remaining between them. Germline CDR1 reads SGHTA; CDR2 reads FQGNSA. The CDR3 consists of 13 residues. In nucleotides, the CDR3 is TGTGCCAGCAGTTCTACAGATTCCTACGAGCAGTACTTC. Translation gives CASSSTDSYEQYF.

This clonotype was counted many times. This chain uses TRBV11-2 with TRBJ1-1; D call uncertain. CDR1 is SGHAT, CDR2 FQNNGV, per germline. The CDR3 spans 13 residues. Trimming stripped 1 base from V and 0 bases from J, with 3 bases between. The CDR3 here is CASSLGLNTEAFF. For the CDR3, the DNA is TGTGCCAGCAGCTTAGGACTGAACACTGAAGCTTTCTTT.

This clonotype was recorded a few times. J is TRBJ2-1 and V is TRBV29-1, with TRBD1 matching 7 bases. In germline, CDR1 is SQVTM, CDR2 ANQGSEA. There are 15 residues in the CDR3. The trim removed 6 bases at V and 6 bases at J, leaving 14 bases unmatched. The CDR3 here is CSVNPILTGTNEQFF. CDR3 bases: TGCAGCGTCAACCCAATACTGACAGGGACCAATGAGCAGTTCTTC.

This clonotype has just a few counts. This chain links TRBV7-2 with TRBJ2-7; tentatively, D is TRBD1 (6 bases). CDR3 length equals 16 residues. Between the trimmed V and J ends, which lost 1 base and 3 bases, there was a span of 16 bases. From germline, CDR1 is SGHTA and CDR2 FQGNSA. CDR3 nucleotide sequence: TGTGCCAGCAGCTTAGGCTATCAGGGGCAGTTCTACGAGCAGTACTTC. Translation gives CASSLGYQGQFYEQYF.

The chain carries TRBV11-3 and TRBJ2-2, with 8 positions matching TRBD1. Germline V gene lookup returns CDR1 SGHNT and CDR2 YENEEA. The CDR3 spans 16 residues. Trimming removed 6 bases from V and 5 bases from J; junction bases left unmatched: 11. The CDR3 bases are TGTGCCAGCAGTCGCGAGACAGGGGTTGGAACCGGGGAGCTGTTTTTT. Protein sequence: CASSRETGVGTGELFF.

This clonotype has at least ten counts. The gene calls are TRBV7-9 and TRBJ2-3, with D unresolved. This CDR3 comprises 11 residues. CDR1 and CDR2 from the germline V gene are SEHNR and FQNEAQ (reference sequence). V was shortened by 3 bases and J by 6 bases, with 4 bases between the two germline ends. The CDR3 region has the DNA TGTGCCAGCAGCTTCGCGGATACGCAGTATTTT. Its protein is CASSFADTQYF. Full variable domain (remainder filled in from reference TRBV7-9 and TRBJ2-3): DTGVSQNPRHKITKRGQNVTFRCDPISEHNRLYWYRQTLGQGPEFLTYFQNEAQLEKSRLLSDRFSAERPKGSFSTLEIQRTEQGDSAMYLCASSFADTQYFGPGTRLTVL.

This rearrangement joins TRBV6-2 or TRBV6-3 to TRBJ1-1, with TRBD1 as a possible D gene (6 bases). CDR3 length equals 15 residues. The V end lost 6 bases, the J end lost 1 base, and 15 bases lay between the germline ends. Looked up from germline, CDR1 is MNHEY and CDR2 is SVGEGT. Here the CDR3 DNA reads TGTGCCAGCAGCCACGGACAGCTCGCGAACACTGAAGCTTTCTTT. As protein: CASSHGQLANTEAFF.

This clonotype occurred a few times. The chain carries TRBV3-1 and TRBJ1-1; D unclear. The CDR3 extends over 12 amino acids. Trimming stripped 1 base from V and 10 bases from J, with 10 bases between. Germline V gene sequence: CDR1 LGHDT, CDR2 YNNKEL (reference sequence). CDR3 sequence (DNA): TGTGCCAGCAGCCAAGTGGAGAGAGGAGCTTTCTTT. Translating it yields CASSQVERGAFF.

This clonotype was seen a few times. The chain is built from TRBV4-2 and TRBJ1-6, with D possibly TRBD1 on 6 matching bases. This CDR3 has 18 residues. V was clipped by 1 base and J by 5 bases, with 18 bases between them. Germline V gene sequence: CDR1 LGHNA, CDR2 YNFKEQ. CDR3 bases: TGTGCCAGCAGCCAAGGGGGAGGCAGGGGAACGGATAATTCACCCCTCCACTTT. Translating gives CASSQGGGRGTDNSPLHF.

This chain connects TRBV6-2 or TRBV6-3 to TRBJ1-2; D gene ambiguous. The CDR3 covers 14 residues. In germline, CDR1 is MNHEY, CDR2 SVGEGT. The V end lost 4 bases, the J end lost 4 bases, and 13 bases lay between the germline ends. CDR3 region: CASSLTGESYGYTF. CDR3 coding DNA: TGTGCCAGCAGTTTGACGGGAGAGAGCTATGGCTACACCTTC.

This clonotype was found many times. This sequence joins TRBV6-5 and TRBJ1-2; D might be TRBD1 (6 bases). This CDR3 region has 15 residues. Per germline, CDR1 MNHEY and CDR2 SVGAGI. V lost 0 bases to trimming and J lost 0 bases, with 8 bases between them. CDR3 sequence reads: CASSYSTGTNYGYTF. The CDR3 bases are TGTGCCAGCAGTTACTCAACAGGGACTAACTATGGCTACACCTTC.

This clonotype was seen ten or more times. The chain employs TRBV5-1 and TRBJ1-2; no clear D gene. CDR3 length: 13 amino acids. Trimming stripped 1 base from V and 4 bases from J, with 8 bases between. CDR1 SGHRS and CDR2 YFSETQ come from the germline V gene. The CDR3 protein is CASSLSGIYGYTF. The CDR3 coding sequence is TGCGCCAGCAGCTTGAGCGGCATCTATGGCTACACCTTC.

The table lists this clonotype with a few counts. V usage is TRBV29-1 and J usage is TRBJ1-1, with 8 positions matching TRBD1. Germline CDR1 and CDR2: SQVTM and ANQGSEA. CDR3 length: 13 amino acids. Trimming took 5 bases from V and 3 from J; bases not matched to a gene: 5. This CDR3 is CSVRTGSHTEAFF. The CDR3 coding sequence is TGCAGCGTTCGGACAGGGTCCCACACTGAAGCTTTCTTT.

The V call is TRBV7-9, the J call TRBJ2-7; D is uncertain. Germline CDR1 reads SEHNR; CDR2 reads FQNEAQ (reference sequence). This CDR3 is 13 amino acids long. The V gene lost 2 bases and the J gene lost 5 bases, with 10 bases spanning the gap. The CDR3 DNA sequence: TGTGCCAGCAGCTTAATGGACGGCCACGAGCAGTACGTC. Protein sequence: CASSLMDGHEQYV.

Ten or more counts support this clonotype. The gene calls are TRBV9 and TRBJ2-6, with D perhaps matching TRBD2 (5 bases). The germline V and J ends were trimmed by 0 bases and 0 bases, with 10 bases remaining between them. Germline assignment: CDR1 SGDLS and CDR2 YYNGEE. The CDR3 has 17 amino acids. Here the CDR3 DNA reads TGTGCCAGCAGCGTAGTCCCGGGGTACTCTGGGGCCAACGTCCTGACTTTC. It codes for CASSVVPGYSGANVLTF. The whole variable domain, filled in from reference TRBV9 and TRBJ2-6, reads DSGVTQTPKHLITATGQRVTLRCSPRSGDLSVYWYQQSLDQGLQFLIQYYNGEERAKGNILERFSAQQFPDLHSELNLSSLELGDSALYFCASSVVPGYSGANVLTFGAGSRLTVL.

The chain couples TRBV5-1 to TRBJ1-1; D unclear. The germline CDR1 and CDR2 sequences are SGHRS and YFSETQ. The CDR3 consists of 14 residues. Trimming cost V 4 bases and J 4 bases, with 14 bases left between them. The CDR3 sequence is CASSQWAAGTEAFF. DNA for the CDR3: TGCGCCAGCAGCCAGTGGGCAGCGGGCACTGAAGCTTTCTTT.

The sample holds many counts of this clonotype. This rearrangement joins TRBV7-3 to TRBJ1-5, with a tentative D call TRBD1 (5 bases). The CDR3 length is 14 residues. The germline gives CDR1 SGHTA, CDR2 FQGTGA. Trimming stripped 5 bases from V and 7 bases from J, with 15 bases between. CDR3 DNA sequence: TGTGCCAGCAGCCCAACAGCCCGGGGCCAGCCCCAGCATTTT. It specifies CASSPTARGQPQHF.

This clonotype was seen repeatedly, ten times or more. The chain links TRBV6-4 to TRBJ2-2; 8 nucleotides line up with TRBD1. Germline CDR1 and CDR2: MRHNA and SNTAGT. V trimming: 2 bases; J trimming: 6 bases; junction bases outside the gene matches: 5. The CDR3 runs to 15 residues. CDR3 nucleotide sequence: TGTGCCAGCAGTGACGGCAGGGGGCATTCCGGGGAGCTGTTTTTT. It translates to CASSDGRGHSGELFF.

This clonotype has more than one count but fewer than ten. The chain links TRBV5-1 to TRBJ2-5; TRBD1 aligns across 7 bases. Germline values: CDR1 SGHRS, CDR2 YFSETQ. CDR3 length: 15 amino acids. Unmatched junction bases numbered 5, after V lost 0 bases and J lost 3 bases. The CDR3 bases are TGCGCCAGCAGCTTGGCCGGGACAGCAAAAGAGACCCAGTACTTC. Its protein product is CASSLAGTAKETQYF.

A few counts support this clonotype. The chain links TRBV7-9 to TRBJ1-1; tentative D call: TRBD1 (5 bases). Per germline, CDR1 SEHNR and CDR2 FQNEAQ (reference sequence). The V and J ends lost 7 bases and 5 bases respectively, with 11 bases between them. The CDR3 covers 12 residues. CDR3 sequence reads: CASTFQGTEAFF. The CDR3 DNA reads TGTGCCAGCACCTTCCAGGGTACTGAAGCTTTCTTT.

The table lists this clonotype with many counts. The chain joins TRBV7-2 to TRBJ2-1, with D tentatively TRBD2 (6 bases). Trimming left V 5 bases short and J 9 bases short, with 17 bases between. The CDR3 loop spans 14 amino acids. Germline V CDR1 and CDR2: SGHTA, FQGNSA. CDR3 sequence reads: CASSPGGSRGEQFF. As DNA, the CDR3 is TGTGCCAGCAGCCCCGGAGGGAGTCGAGGTGAGCAGTTCTTC.

CDR3 bases: TGCAGTGCTAGAGACTCTGGAAACACCATATATTTT. It encodes CSARDSGNTIYF. This rearrangement joins TRBV20-1 to TRBJ1-3; D unresolved. The CDR3 runs 12 residues. Trimming took 0 bases from V and 0 from J, leaving 0 bases between them. CDR1 DFQATT and CDR2 SNEGSKA come from the germline V gene (reference sequence).

The gene calls are TRBV5-1 and TRBJ1-1, with a weak D call TRBD1 (5 bases). The germline gives CDR1 SGHRS, CDR2 YFSETQ. Trimming left V 2 bases short and J 8 bases short, with 10 bases between. This CDR3 has 12 amino acids. The DNA for the CDR3 is TGCGCCAGCAGCTTACTGGGGCAAGAAGCTTTCTTT. This codes for CASSLLGQEAFF.